A selection of T cell receptor beta chains follows, all from one sample in a study of cytomegalovirus exposure and HLA in healthy donors. Assay used: immunoSEQ multiplex PCR; TCRdb lists only in-frame clones, some missing. The sample lists 130,000 or so clones, roughly 78% occurring once. Material for sequencing was PBMCs. These TCRs come from a man aged 30 to 45 in good health and CMV-seronegative. Each CDR3 is given with its conserved first and last residue. Each record gives: D gene, V gene, clone size, J gene, CDR3 protein, CDR3 DNA. D genes are given only for firm matches. The size of a clone is reported for some rows only, either as once, few or many, or as a class for expanded clones.

>.|TRBV7-2|few|TRBJ2-1
CASSGRGHPRSNNEQFF
TGTGCCAGCAGCGGCCGCGGTCACCCCCGCTCAAACAATGAGCAGTTCTTC
>.|TRBV2|.|TRBJ1-5
CASSPGDYQPQHF
TGTGCCAGCTCGCCGGGTGACTATCAGCCCCAGCATTTT
>TRBD2|TRBV4-3|.|TRBJ2-3
CASSQVLAGGRVVSADTQYF
TGCGCCAGCAGCCAAGTTCTAGCGGGAGGCCGGGTAGTAAGTGCAGATACGCAGTATTTT
>TRBD1|TRBV4-2|.|TRBJ1-1
CASRQGARTEAFF
TGTGCCAGCCGCCAGGGGGCAAGGACTGAAGCTTTCTTT
>TRBD2|TRBV10-3|.|TRBJ2-7
CAITPGLAGGSGEQYF
TGTGCCATCACCCCGGGACTAGCGGGAGGATCGGGGGAGCAGTACTTC
>TRBD2|TRBV10-1|.|TRBJ2-7
CASTRTSGSHEQYF
TGCGCCAGCACCAGGACTAGCGGGAGCCACGAGCAGTACTTC
>.|TRBV19|.|TRBJ2-7
CASRRQAHSYEQYF
TGTGCCAGTAGAAGACAGGCCCACTCCTACGAGCAGTACTTC
>TRBD1|TRBV5-6|.|TRBJ1-4
CASSYGTGRREKLFF
TGTGCCAGCAGCTATGGGACAGGTCGTCGGGAAAAACTGTTTTTT
>.|TRBV18|.|TRBJ2-5
CASSPRDGETQYF
TGTGCCAGCTCACCACGAGACGGGGAGACCCAGTACTTC
>.|TRBV7-9|.|TRBJ1-2
CASSLARGLEGYTF
TGTGCCAGCAGCTTAGCCAGGGGCTTGGAGGGCTACACCTTC
>TRBD2|TRBV7-2|.|TRBJ2-5
CASTGGRIWETQYF
TGTGCCAGCACTGGCGGGAGGATTTGGGAGACCCAGTACTTC
>.|TRBV19|.|TRBJ1-2
CASSIGPERGYTF
TGTGCCAGTAGTATTGGGCCAGAACGCGGCTACACCTTC
>.|TRBV6-5|few|TRBJ1-1
CASSGRGTEAFF
TGTGCCAGCAGTGGGCGGGGGACTGAAGCTTTCTTT
>TRBD2|TRBV28|once|TRBJ2-7
CASSFGGARTYEQYF
TGTGCCAGCAGTTTCGGGGGGGCGAGGACCTACGAGCAGTACTTC
>.|TRBV4-1|.|TRBJ2-7
CASSQATGTLYEQYF
TGCGCCAGCAGCCAAGCGACAGGGACTCTCTACGAGCAGTACTTC
>TRBD1|TRBV6-1|.|TRBJ2-7
CASSVSLGQDMGEQYF
TGTGCCAGCAGTGTGAGCTTAGGACAGGATATGGGGGAGCAGTACTTC
>.|TRBV19|.|TRBJ1-6
CASSIDSRINSPLHF
TGTGCCAGTAGTATAGATAGTCGAATCAATTCACCCCTCCACTTT
>TRBD1|TRBV29-1|.|TRBJ2-7
CSVAPGQGVHEQYF
TGCAGCGTGGCCCCGGGACAGGGAGTCCACGAGCAGTACTTC
>.|TRBV27|.|TRBJ2-7
CASSRTESYEQYF
TGTGCCAGCAGTAGAACAGAGTCCTACGAGCAGTACTTC
>.|TRBV7-9|.|TRBJ2-5
CASSLAGVETQYF
TGTGCCAGCAGCTTAGCAGGGGTGGAGACCCAGTACTTC
>TRBD2|TRBV27|.|TRBJ2-5
CASSPGLASRETQYF
TGTGCCAGCAGCCCCGGACTAGCGAGCCGAGAGACCCAGTACTTC
>.|TRBV5-3|.|TRBJ1-1
CARSPGTPDGRMNTEAFF
TGTGCCAGAAGTCCCGGGACCCCCGACGGGAGAATGAACACTGAAGCTTTCTTT
>.|TRBV6-5|.|TRBJ2-3
CASSYRAGVTDTQYF
TGTGCCAGCAGTTACCGCGCAGGGGTAACAGATACGCAGTATTTT
>.|TRBV5-4|.|TRBJ2-5
CASSLEQGTQETQYF
TGTGCCAGCAGCTTGGAGCAGGGGACCCAAGAGACCCAGTACTTC
>TRBD1|TRBV10-3|.|TRBJ1-1
CAISRTGVNTEAFF
TGTGCCATCAGTAGGACAGGGGTGAATACTGAAGCTTTCTTT
>.|TRBV18|few|TRBJ2-3
CASSPPSWASSTDTQYF
TGTGCCAGCTCACCACCGTCCTGGGCCTCTAGCACAGATACGCAGTATTTT
>.|TRBV5-5|.|TRBJ2-7
CASSLVVGEEQYF
TGTGCCAGCAGCTTGGTCGTAGGGGAAGAGCAGTACTTC
>TRBD1|TRBV6-6|few|TRBJ1-2
CASSYGQGDVGGYTF
TGTGCCAGCAGTTACGGACAGGGGGACGTTGGGGGCTACACCTTC
>.|TRBV4-1|.|TRBJ1-4
CASSQESSRTTNEKLFF
TGCGCCAGCAGCCAAGAATCGAGCCGAACAACTAATGAAAAACTGTTTTTT
>.|TRBV19|.|TRBJ2-1
CASSILAASDEQFF
TGTGCCAGTAGTATACTAGCTGCCTCGGATGAGCAGTTCTTC
>TRBD1|TRBV7-2|.|TRBJ2-2
CASSSRTGWPNTGELFF
TGTGCCAGCAGCTCACGGACAGGGTGGCCTAACACCGGGGAGCTGTTTTTT
>.|TRBV7-6|.|TRBJ2-3
CASSLARPDTQYF
TGTGCCAGCAGCTTAGCGCGCCCAGATACGCAGTATTTT
>TRBD1|TRBV30|.|TRBJ1-1
CAWDSIRGRTEAFF
TGTGCCTGGGACTCTATCAGGGGGAGGACTGAAGCTTTCTTT
>.|TRBV2|few|TRBJ2-5
CASSDMGAEETQYF
TGTGCCAGCAGTGATATGGGGGCGGAGGAGACCCAGTACTTC
>.|TRBV29-1|.|TRBJ2-1
CSVDGAGGWNEQFF
TGCAGCGTTGATGGGGCAGGGGGGTGGAATGAGCAGTTCTTC
>TRBD1|TRBV4-3|.|TRBJ2-7
CASSQVDRVYEQYF
TGCGCCAGCAGCCAAGTCGACAGGGTCTACGAGCAGTACTTC
>.|TRBV5-1|.|TRBJ1-1
CASSSRRRNTEAFF
TGCGCCAGCAGCTCGAGGCGCCGGAACACTGAAGCTTTCTTT
>.|TRBV9|.|TRBJ1-5
CASSEEGRRNQPQHF
TGTGCCAGCAGCGAAGAGGGCCGGCGTAATCAGCCCCAGCATTTT
>TRBD2|TRBV6-5|.|TRBJ2-3
CASGTSGTRTDTQYF
TGTGCCAGCGGGACTAGCGGAACTCGCACAGATACGCAGTATTTT
>.|TRBV28|.|TRBJ1-5
CASSTTPVTQHF
TGTGCCAGCAGTACCACACCCGTGACCCAGCATTTT